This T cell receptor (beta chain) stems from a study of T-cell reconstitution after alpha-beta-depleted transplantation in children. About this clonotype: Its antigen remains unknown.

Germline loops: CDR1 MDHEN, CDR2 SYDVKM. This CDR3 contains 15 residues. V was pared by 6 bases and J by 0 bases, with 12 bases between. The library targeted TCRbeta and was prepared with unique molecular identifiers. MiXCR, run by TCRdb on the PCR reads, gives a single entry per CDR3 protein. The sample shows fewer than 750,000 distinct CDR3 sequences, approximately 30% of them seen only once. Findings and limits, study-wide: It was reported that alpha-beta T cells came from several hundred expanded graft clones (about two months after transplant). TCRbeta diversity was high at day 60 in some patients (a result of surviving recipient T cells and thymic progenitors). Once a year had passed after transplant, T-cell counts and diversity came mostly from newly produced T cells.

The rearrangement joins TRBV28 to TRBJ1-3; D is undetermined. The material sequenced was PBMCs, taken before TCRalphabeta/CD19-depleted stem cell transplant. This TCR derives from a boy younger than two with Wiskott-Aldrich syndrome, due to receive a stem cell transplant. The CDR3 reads CASSSDALSGNTIYF. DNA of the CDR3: TGTGCCAGCAGCTCGGACGCGCTCTCTGGAAACACCATATATTTT.